These 3 T cell receptor beta chains were all obtained from the same sample, sequenced in a study of OX40 agonist ivuxolimab in advanced cancers. TCRdb's copy holds only in-frame clones and misses some; the assay was immunoSEQ multiplex PCR. The table lists roughly 14,000 clones, about 60% of them singletons, with approximately 8.4% in the top ten. The material was CD4+ or CD8+ T cells sorted from blood, obtained in a trial of the OX40 agonist ivuxolimab. All receptors derive from an adult with an advanced solid tumor such as melanoma, head and neck, liver or kidney cancer.

This chain joins TRBV29-1 and TRBJ1-2; D is uncertain. Looked up from germline, CDR1 is SQVTM and CDR2 is ANQGSEA. This CDR3 has 12 amino acids. The germline V and J ends were trimmed by 7 bases and 4 bases, with 13 bases remaining between them. CDR3 sequence: CSAPSPGYGYTF. CDR3 in DNA: TGCAGCGCTCCTAGTCCAGGCTATGGCTACACCTTC.

The chain carries TRBV6-1 and TRBJ1-2, with 7 bases matching TRBD1. The CDR3 extends over 14 amino acids. Unmatched junction bases numbered 8, after V lost 5 bases and J lost 5 bases. CDR1 MNHNS and CDR2 SASEGT come from the germline V gene. As DNA, the CDR3 is TGTGCCAGCAGTTTCAGGGGGTCTGGGTATGGCTACACCTTC. Its protein is CASSFRGSGYGYTF.

The CDR3 protein is CASSLRGSGANVLTF. The CDR3 nucleotides read TGTGCCAGCAGCCTCCGGGGTTCTGGGGCCAACGTCCTGACTTTC. J is TRBJ2-6 and V is TRBV6-5; D may be TRBD2 (5 bases). V lost 6 bases and J 1 base, leaving 10 bases between the germline ends. This CDR3 region has 15 residues. Germline-derived CDR1 and CDR2 are MNHEY and SVGAGI.